This T cell receptor (beta chain) comes out of a study of spatial heterogeneity in lung cancer. On the study more broadly: Raw reads contained each unique TCR and UMI combination more than ten times on average. Overall study findings and caveats: Higher tumor mutation counts went along with higher counts of expanded intratumoral alpha and beta TCRs.

This CDR3 has 15 residues. Germline-derived CDR1 and CDR2 are KGHSH and LQKENI. V lost 2 bases and J 5 bases, leaving 14 bases between the germline ends. Regarding time point: sample taken at primary tumor resection. There were 65 or so donors, all of them untreated patients with early-stage non-small cell lung cancer. Comments on this clonotype: Its antigen is still unknown.

TCRdb analysed the 5' RACE reads with MiXCR anew, one entry per CDR3 protein. Seen here are under 20,000 distinct CDR3 sequences, roughly 5.8% observed once, and the top ten hold 10%. The specimen comprised lung tumor tissue, sampled at surgery. This chain links TRBV18 with TRBJ2-3; D unresolved. This receptor was identified in a female donor with early-stage non-small cell lung cancer. DNA for the CDR3: TGTGCCAGCTCACCAAATCTAGATTTGGTAGATACGCAGTATTTT. Its translation is CASSPNLDLVDTQYF.